This T cell receptor (beta chain) was captured by sequencing in a study of OX40 agonist ivuxolimab in advanced cancers. Clones were read by immunoSEQ multiplex PCR, and TCRdb kept only the in-frame ones, dropping some. This table holds tens of thousands of clones, 86% found once. V shed 5 bases and J 6 bases; nucleotides not matched to a gene: 10. This CDR3 spans 16 amino acids. Germline V CDR1 and CDR2: KGHSH, LQKENI. The source material was CD4+ or CD8+ T cells sorted from blood, sampled in a trial of the OX40 agonist ivuxolimab. The J gene is TRBJ1-2, the V gene TRBV18; 12 bases are shared with TRBD1. This clonotype was obtained from an adult with an advanced solid tumor such as melanoma, head and neck, liver or kidney cancer. CDR3 protein: CASSRGQGARIDGYTF. CDR3 DNA: TGTGCCAGCTCAAGGGGACAGGGGGCGCGGATCGATGGCTACACCTTC.